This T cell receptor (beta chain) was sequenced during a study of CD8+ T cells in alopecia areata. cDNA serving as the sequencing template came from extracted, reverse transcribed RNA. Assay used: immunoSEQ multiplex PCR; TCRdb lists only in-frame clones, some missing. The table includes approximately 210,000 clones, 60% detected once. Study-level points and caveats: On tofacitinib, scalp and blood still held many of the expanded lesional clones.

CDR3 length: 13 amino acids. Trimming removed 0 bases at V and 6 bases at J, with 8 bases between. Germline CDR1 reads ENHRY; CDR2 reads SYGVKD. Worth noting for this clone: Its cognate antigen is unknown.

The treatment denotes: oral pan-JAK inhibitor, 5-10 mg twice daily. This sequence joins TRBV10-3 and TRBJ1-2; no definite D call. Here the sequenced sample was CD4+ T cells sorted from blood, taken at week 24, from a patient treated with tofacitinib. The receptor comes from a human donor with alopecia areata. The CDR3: CAISESTADGYTF. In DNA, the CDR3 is TGTGCCATCAGTGAGTCGACGGCGGATGGCTACACCTTC.